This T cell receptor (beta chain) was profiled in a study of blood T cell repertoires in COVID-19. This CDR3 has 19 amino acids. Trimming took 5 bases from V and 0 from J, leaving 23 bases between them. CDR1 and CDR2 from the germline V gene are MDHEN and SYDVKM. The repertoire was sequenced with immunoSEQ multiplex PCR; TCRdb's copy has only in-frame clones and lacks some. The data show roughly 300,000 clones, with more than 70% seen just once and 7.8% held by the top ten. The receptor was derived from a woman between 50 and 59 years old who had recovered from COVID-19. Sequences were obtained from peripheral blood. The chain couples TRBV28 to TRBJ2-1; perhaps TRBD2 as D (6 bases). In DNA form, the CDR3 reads TGTGCCAGCAGTAAGGGGACTCTGGGACCCGAAATCTCCTACAATGAGCAGTTCTTC. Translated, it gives CASSKGTLGPEISYNEQFF.